This TCR beta chain was retrieved from a study of CD8+ T cells in alopecia areata. Notes on the study in general: Especially in alopecia totalis/universalis, lesional scalp showed greater clonality than normal scalp did. Patients displayed less clarity in TCR sharing than mice, a finding possibly related to HLA.

Researchers took lesional scalp punch biopsies and peripheral blood from people who were alopecia areata patients. The CDR3 extends over 16 amino acids. Trimming cost V 1 base and J 1 base, with 12 bases left between them. Germline CDR1 reads SNHLY; CDR2 reads FYNNEI. It was cDNA, reverse transcribed from extracted RNA, that served as the sequencing template. Libraries were prepared by immunoSEQ multiplex PCR; TCRdb keeps only in-frame clonotypes and omits some of them. The sample holds roughly 150,000 clones, 45% to 55% seen once. There are a few counts of this clone. What it binds is not known. The chain couples TRBV2 to TRBJ2-3; D may correspond to TRBD1 or TRBD2 (6 bases each). The specimen was CD8+ T cells sorted from blood, collected at week 0. This clonotype originated in a human donor with alopecia areata. The CDR3 loop is CASSEEGGFGTDTQYF. The DNA of the CDR3 is TGTGCCAGCAGTGAAGAAGGGGGGTTTGGCACAGATACGCAGTATTTT.